This T cell receptor beta chain derives from a study of control samples from healthy donors and cancer patients. The CDR3 loop spans 17 amino acids. Trimming removed 4 bases from V and 0 bases from J; junction bases left unmatched: 9. Germline V gives CDR1 MDHEN, CDR2 SYDVKM. This clone showed up just once. Assay: immunoSEQ multiplex PCR; the TCRdb copy retains only in-frame clones and omits some. The sample records approximately 120,000 clones, 80% to 90% being singletons. J is TRBJ1-1 and V is TRBV28; 9 positions match TRBD1. The sequenced sample was blood. The sequence came from a woman in her 50s in good health. CDR3 sequence: CASSSQTGGAMNTEAFF. The CDR3 DNA reads TGTGCCAGCAGTTCCCAAACAGGGGGCGCCATGAACACTGAAGCTTTCTTT. Supplemented by reference TRBV28 and TRBJ1-1, the full variable domain reads DVKVTQSSRYLVKRTGEKVFLECVQDMDHENMFWYRQDPGLGLRLIYFSYDVKMKEKGDIPEGYSVSREKKERFSLILESASTNQTSMYLCASSSQTGGAMNTEAFFGQGTRLTVV.